Listed below are T cell receptor beta chains from one sample, sequenced in a study of control samples from healthy donors and cancer patients. Repertoires were generated with immunoSEQ multiplex PCR, while TCRdb's copy carries only in-frame clones and drops some. The table lists around 120,000 clones, about 95% of them singletons. The sample was blood. These receptors came from a young man in good health. Both conserved end residues are part of each CDR3. D genes are given only for firm matches. Size values are once, few and many counts, or a class for expanded clones, and some rows have none.

d_gene: -; j_gene: TRBJ1-4; v_gene: TRBV19; len: 13; abundance: -; CDR3aa: CASTGGTNEKLFF; CDR3nt: TGTGCCAGTACGGGGGGAACTAATGAAAAACTGTTTTTT
d_gene: TRBD2; j_gene: TRBJ2-3; v_gene: TRBV7-9; len: 17; abundance: once; CDR3aa: CASRGELAGYFPDTQYF; CDR3nt: TGTGCCAGCAGAGGAGAACTAGCGGGTTACTTCCCAGATACGCAGTATTTT
d_gene: TRBD2; j_gene: TRBJ2-1; v_gene: TRBV3-1/TRBV3-2; len: 16; abundance: -; CDR3aa: CASSLWTSGGYNEQFF; CDR3nt: TGTGCCAGCAGCCTTTGGACTAGCGGGGGCTACAATGAGCAGTTCTTC
d_gene: -; j_gene: TRBJ2-7; v_gene: TRBV5-6; len: 15; abundance: -; CDR3aa: CASSLGTDPSYEQYF; CDR3nt: TGTGCCAGCAGCTTGGGAACGGACCCTTCCTACGAGCAGTACTTC
d_gene: TRBD2; j_gene: TRBJ2-2; v_gene: TRBV29-1; len: 14; abundance: -; CDR3aa: CSVEGPSGTGELFF; CDR3nt: TGCAGCGTTGAAGGTCCTAGCGGCACCGGGGAGCTGTTTTTT
d_gene: -; j_gene: TRBJ2-2; v_gene: TRBV3-1/TRBV3-2; len: 16; abundance: -; CDR3aa: CASSHLGGRYFGELFF; CDR3nt: TGTGCCAGCAGCCATCTGGGGGGCCGTTATTTCGGGGAGCTGTTTTTT
d_gene: TRBD2; j_gene: TRBJ2-1; v_gene: TRBV5-6; len: 18; abundance: -; CDR3aa: CASSLGLAGGSTHNEQFF; CDR3nt: TGTGCCAGCAGCTTGGGACTAGCGGGGGGGTCTACGCACAATGAGCAGTTCTTC
d_gene: -; j_gene: TRBJ1-2; v_gene: TRBV6-1; len: 17; abundance: -; CDR3aa: CASSEAVRTGPRYGYTF; CDR3nt: TGTGCCAGCAGTGAAGCGGTTAGAACAGGGCCCCGATATGGCTACACCTTC
d_gene: -; j_gene: TRBJ2-2; v_gene: TRBV29-1; len: 14; abundance: -; CDR3aa: CSVGWTANTGELFF; CDR3nt: TGCAGCGTTGGTTGGACGGCGAACACCGGGGAGCTGTTTTTT
d_gene: -; j_gene: TRBJ2-7; v_gene: TRBV11-2; len: 15; abundance: -; CDR3aa: CASSSTLLGSYEQYF; CDR3nt: TGTGCCAGCAGCTCGACCCTCCTGGGCTCCTACGAGCAGTACTTC
d_gene: TRBD2; j_gene: TRBJ2-7; v_gene: TRBV11-2; len: 14; abundance: -; CDR3aa: CASSFGTSRYEQYF; CDR3nt: TGTGCCAGCAGCTTTGGGACTAGCCGTTACGAGCAGTACTTC
d_gene: TRBD1; j_gene: TRBJ2-7; v_gene: TRBV5-5; len: 16; abundance: -; CDR3aa: CASSLGQGPLSYEQYF; CDR3nt: TGTGCCAGCAGCTTAGGACAGGGGCCCCTATCCTACGAGCAGTACTTC
d_gene: TRBD2; j_gene: TRBJ2-1; v_gene: TRBV5-1; len: 17; abundance: -; CDR3aa: CASSLLAGGFSYNEQFF; CDR3nt: TGCGCCAGCAGCTTACTAGCGGGGGGCTTTTCCTACAATGAGCAGTTCTTC
d_gene: -; j_gene: TRBJ1-2; v_gene: TRBV19; len: 17; abundance: -; CDR3aa: CASSIDLSTGKSHGYTF; CDR3nt: TGTGCCAGTAGTATAGATCTATCTACAGGGAAATCGCATGGCTACACCTTC
d_gene: -; j_gene: TRBJ2-2; v_gene: TRBV7-3; len: 17; abundance: -; CDR3aa: CASSSLAPRQGPGELFF; CDR3nt: TGTGCCAGCAGCTCACTAGCACCCCGCCAGGGACCCGGGGAGCTGTTTTTT
d_gene: -; j_gene: TRBJ1-1; v_gene: TRBV18; len: 16; abundance: -; CDR3aa: CASSLRGWFVNTEAFF; CDR3nt: TGTGCCAGCTCACTTCGAGGTTGGTTCGTGAACACTGAAGCTTTCTTT
d_gene: TRBD2; j_gene: TRBJ2-3; v_gene: TRBV9; len: 13; abundance: -; CDR3aa: CASSASGADTQYF; CDR3nt: TGTGCCAGCAGCGCTAGCGGAGCAGATACGCAGTATTTT
d_gene: TRBD2; j_gene: TRBJ2-5; v_gene: TRBV6-2/TRBV6-3; len: 19; abundance: -; CDR3aa: CASSYLPQWTSGAQETQYF; CDR3nt: TGTGCCAGCAGTTATTTGCCCCAATGGACTAGCGGGGCCCAAGAGACCCAGTACTTC
d_gene: -; j_gene: TRBJ1-1; v_gene: TRBV29-1; len: 11; abundance: -; CDR3aa: CSGEENTEAFF; CDR3nt: TGCAGCGGGGAAGAGAACACTGAAGCTTTCTTT
d_gene: -; j_gene: TRBJ1-1; v_gene: TRBV6-5; len: 13; abundance: -; CDR3aa: CASSYSGPYEAFF; CDR3nt: TGTGCCAGCAGTTACTCGGGGCCCTATGAAGCTTTCTTT
d_gene: TRBD1; j_gene: TRBJ1-1; v_gene: TRBV19; len: 14; abundance: -; CDR3aa: CASSVGQGYTEAFF; CDR3nt: TGTGCCAGTAGTGTGGGACAGGGCTACACTGAAGCTTTCTTT
d_gene: TRBD1; j_gene: TRBJ1-2; v_gene: TRBV3-1/TRBV3-2; len: 17; abundance: -; CDR3aa: CASSQASGQGLDYGYTF; CDR3nt: TGTGCCAGCAGCCAAGCGTCGGGACAGGGGTTGGACTATGGCTACACCTTC